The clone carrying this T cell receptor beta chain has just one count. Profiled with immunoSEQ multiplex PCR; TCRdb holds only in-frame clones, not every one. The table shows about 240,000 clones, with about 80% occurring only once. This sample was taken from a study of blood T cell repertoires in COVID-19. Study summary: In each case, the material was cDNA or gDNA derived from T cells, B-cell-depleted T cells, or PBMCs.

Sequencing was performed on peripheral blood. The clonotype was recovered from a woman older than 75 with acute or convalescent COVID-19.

CDR3: CASSPRGQYNQPQHF. The CDR3 DNA follows: TGCGCCAGCAGTCCGCGCGGACAGTACAATCAGCCCCAGCATTTT. This chain links TRBV23-1 with TRBJ1-5, with D possibly matching TRBD1 (6 bases). TRBV23-1 is an ORF, with its function uncertain. Trimming took 4 bases from V and 3 from J, leaving 13 bases between them. This CDR3 is built from 15 residues.